This is a list of T cell receptor beta chains from one sample in a study of T cells after yellow fever vaccination. TCRdb re-called the 5' RACE reads with MiXCR, one entry per CDR3 protein. The sample holds under 600,000 distinct CDR3 sequences, around a fifth seen once. The input for sequencing was PBMCs, taken around 3 weeks after the first yellow fever vaccination. These receptors originate from a man aged 18 to 29 who received the YFV17D yellow fever vaccine. Each CDR3 is given with its conserved first and last residue. Each record gives: V gene, J gene, D gene, clone size, CDR3 protein, CDR3 DNA. D genes are given only for firm matches. Clone size, where shown, is once, few, many, or a class for clones that have expanded.

V: TRBV5-1
J: TRBJ2-7
D: TRBD2
size: .
CDR3: CASSITLAGGSSYEQYF
DNA: TGCGCCAGCAGCATAACCTTAGCGGGGGGCAGCTCCTACGAGCAGTACTTC

V: TRBV20-1
J: TRBJ1-1
D: .
size: .
CDR3: CSAVTAGAWVMNTEAFF
DNA: TGCAGTGCTGTTACGGCGGGTGCTTGGGTCATGAACACTGAAGCTTTCTTT

V: TRBV30
J: TRBJ1-1
D: .
size: few
CDR3: CAWDRRSEAFF
DNA: TGTGCCTGGGATCGGAGAAGTGAAGCTTTCTTT

V: TRBV9
J: TRBJ2-1
D: TRBD2
size: .
CDR3: CATSSSGASYNEQFF
DNA: TGTGCCACCTCCAGTAGCGGGGCGTCCTACAATGAGCAGTTCTTC

V: TRBV6-5
J: TRBJ2-5
D: .
size: .
CDR3: CASSYSMHQVTQYF
DNA: TGTGCCAGCAGTTACTCGATGCACCAGGTGACCCAGTACTTC

V: TRBV6-2/TRBV6-3
J: TRBJ2-3
D: TRBD2
size: few
CDR3: CASRKGEILAVFHDTQYF
DNA: TGTGCCAGCAGAAAAGGAGAAATACTAGCGGTGTTCCACGATACGCAGTATTTT

V: TRBV6-5
J: TRBJ1-1
D: .
size: .
CDR3: CASSYPDRPTEAFF
DNA: TGTGCCAGCAGTTACCCAGACAGGCCTACTGAAGCTTTCTTT

V: TRBV12-3/TRBV12-4
J: TRBJ2-1
D: .
size: few
CDR3: CASSLGAGVVNEQFF
DNA: TGTGCCAGCAGCCTAGGGGCAGGGGTGGTCAATGAGCAGTTCTTC

V: TRBV4-1
J: TRBJ1-3
D: .
size: few
CDR3: CASSQVGSGNTIYF
DNA: TGCGCCAGCAGCCAAGTTGGCTCTGGAAACACCATATATTTT

V: TRBV20-1
J: TRBJ2-1
D: .
size: .
CDR3: CSASGLARAYNEQFF
DNA: TGCAGTGCTAGTGGTTTAGCCAGGGCCTACAATGAGCAGTTCTTC

V: TRBV4-3
J: TRBJ2-7
D: .
size: .
CDR3: CASSQDWGDRTWEQYF
DNA: TGCGCCAGCAGCCAAGATTGGGGGGACAGAACTTGGGAGCAGTACTTC

V: TRBV15
J: TRBJ2-7
D: .
size: .
CDR3: CATSRTGIYEQYF
DNA: TGTGCCACCAGCCGAACAGGGATCTACGAGCAGTACTTC

V: TRBV4-2
J: TRBJ1-6
D: TRBD1
size: .
CDR3: CASSQLGQLSSSPLHF
DNA: TGTGCCAGCAGCCAATTGGGACAGCTGTCTAGTTCACCCCTCCACTTT

V: TRBV6-2/TRBV6-3
J: TRBJ2-1
D: .
size: few
CDR3: CASSYTTPYNEQFF
DNA: TGTGCCAGCAGTTACACAACTCCCTACAATGAGCAGTTCTTC

V: TRBV5-1
J: TRBJ1-1
D: TRBD1
size: many
CDR3: CASRPGQGDTEAFF
DNA: TGCGCCAGCAGGCCGGGACAGGGAGATACTGAAGCTTTCTTT

V: TRBV12-5
J: TRBJ2-1
D: .
size: few
CDR3: CASGPAGVGEQFF
DNA: TGTGCTAGTGGCCCGGCAGGGGTAGGTGAGCAGTTCTTC